The rows below give T cell receptor beta chains drawn from one sample of a study of T cell repertoires in cytomegalovirus infection. TCRdb redid the calling of the reads with MiXCR, one entry per CDR3 protein. The data contain 300,000 to 400,000 distinct CDR3 sequences, 25% to 35% of them singletons. No antigen has been identified for these receptors. Source: cultured PBMCs, taken from culture after CMV antigen stimulation. Every receptor here comes from a human donor in good health (CMV status not recorded). Some clones in this sample may be carry-over from other donors' samples. Each CDR3 is given with its conserved first and last residue.

j_gene,v_gene,CDR3aa
TRBJ2-1,TRBV7-9,CASSRGGADEQFF
TRBJ2-2,TRBV19,CASNFLGVRTGELFF
TRBJ1-5,TRBV4-2,CASSLGDSSYSNQPQHF
TRBJ1-6,TRBV5-4,CASSHQRDNSPLHF
TRBJ1-2,TRBV6-1,CASSEIGYGYTF
TRBJ2-7,TRBV7-2,CASSPGGTTYEQYF
TRBJ1-2,TRBV6-5,CASSPGRIYGYTF
TRBJ1-2,TRBV12-3/TRBV12-4,CASSTQGPYYGYTF
TRBJ1-2,TRBV20-1,CSAASPDPYYGYTF
TRBJ2-3,TRBV28,CASSPTGRTDTQYF
TRBJ1-3,TRBV5-4,CASSLQSAGRGNTIYF
TRBJ2-1,TRBV6-4,CASSEEGGGSYNEQFF
TRBJ2-2,TRBV7-8,CASSFTRISPGELFF
TRBJ2-1,TRBV7-8,CASSPDRGWLEGYNEQFF